The sequence of this T cell receptor (beta chain) was determined in a study of T cell therapy after organ transplantation (dated by TCRdb to between 2019 and 2020). A note on the overall study: Therapy products were autologous CMV-specific T cells expanded in vitro for around 14 days with a peptide pool of 30 HLA class I and II CMV epitopes. Patients were given up to 6 doses of T cells at 2-week intervals and were followed for 25 to 35 weeks after finishing therapy. Of the roughly 10 patients, eight were classified as clinical responders and two as nonresponders. Across 2 to 6 intravenous infusions, patients got a median of 1.92 x 10^8 CMV-specific T cells. A follow-up TRBV repertoire analysis was performed on an open-label phase I trial of autologous CMV-specific adoptive T cell therapy in solid-organ transplant recipients. Pretherapy peripheral blood samples were collected before T cell therapy was commenced. Of the roughly ten patients, only seven or eight had long-term post-therapy samples available.

Paper-wide results and their limitations: Marked pretherapy clonal expansions with minimal repertoire change after therapy were observed in nonresponders. Fold change in CD8 clonality after therapy inversely correlated with pretherapy clonality, suggesting less biased repertoires were more receptive to remodeling. Because the cohort was small, confounders such as concurrent antirejection and antiviral medications could not be assessed. Reconstitution after therapy appeared to include not only transferred clonotypes but also endogenous clonotypes that had not been detected in the therapy products. The small number of expansions detected in nonresponders may be due to reduced sample coverage caused by poor CD8+ T cell yield.

The sample's time point label is to be understood as: before start of T cell therapy. The patients had received solid-organ transplants and had cytomegalovirus that was drug-resistant/recurrent. Nine to eleven trial participants were selected for repertoire analysis based on availability of post-therapy peripheral blood mononuclear cells. Viable CD3+CD8+CD4- lymphocytes were sorted from PBMCs on a BD FACSAria III. The Qiagen DNeasy Kit was used to extract genomic DNA from the sorted cells. The immunoSEQ two-step, bias-controlled multiplex PCR assay was used to amplify TRB CDR3 regions from genomic DNA. An Illumina NextSeq 500 was used to sequence the CDR3 libraries. The paper's processing steps were these. The immunoSEQ Analyzer platform was used for the initial alignment and bioinformatics, which included bias normalization against synthetic CDR3 analogs. V, D and J genes were annotated according to IMGT database definitions. Further TRBV analyses used VDJtools version 1.1.10 and the R package tcR version 2.2.1.11 with default settings. GLIPH analysis was done using default settings in version 1.0. In CDR3 sequences with at least 5 reads, significant changes in clonotype frequency were tested by a 2-sided binomial test with Benjamini-Hochberg correction (alpha = 0.01). TCRdb re-hosts the immuneACCESS table, in-frame sequences only. Its copies lack some clones; in the studies checked, an unresolved V gene accounts for under half of them, and the cause for the rest is not known. From that table come the V and J calls and clone size; the DNA was used to work out D and trimming. The sample table shows a few thousand clones, and roughly nine tenths are seen once. The ten top clones hold about 21% of the sample.

The trim is 1 base for V and 7 bases for J, with a gap of 13 bases between the germline ends. From its cysteine to its phenylalanine, the CDR3 spans 15 amino acids. Kept here is only the CDR3 DNA, which spans 45 bases and is read in frame from base 1. CDR1 is given as SGHTA and CDR2 as FQGNSA, both from the germline V gene. With regard to this clone: The antigen it recognizes is unknown. Nothing much larger sits one base from this clone, and base qualities are not available.

The rearranged segments are TRBV7-2 and TRBJ1-4, with the D gene call left open. The receptor was isolated from a human patient who had received a solid organ transplant and had CMV disease. This specimen was CD8+ T cells from blood, taken before autologous CMV-specific T cell therapy. The DNA sequence is given as TGTGCCAGCAGCTTAGAGGGCATCTCAGGTGAAAAACTGTTTTTT. This sequence encodes CASSLEGISGEKLFF.